These 21 T cell receptor beta chains were all obtained from the same sample, sequenced in a study of blood T cell repertoires in COVID-19. Profiling relied on immunoSEQ multiplex PCR, and the TCRdb table lists in-frame clones only, not all of them. The sample lists roughly 170,000 clones, approximately 84% occurring once. The sequencing sample was made of peripheral blood. The source is a woman in her forties or fifties with COVID-19, enrolled during active disease.

The chain uses TRBV19 and TRBJ1-2, with a weak D call TRBD1 (6 bases). Looked up from germline, CDR1 is LNHDA and CDR2 is SQIVND (reference sequence). V lost 3 bases and J lost 6, with 17 bases in between. CDR3 length: 15 amino acids. The CDR3 region is CASSMQGIVNNGYTF. CDR3 nucleotide sequence: TGTGCCAGTAGTATGCAGGGGATAGTTAATAATGGCTACACCTTC.

This CDR3 reads CASSWDSLAKNIQYF. Written as DNA, the CDR3 is TGTGCCAGCAGTTGGGACAGCCTAGCCAAAAACATTCAGTACTTC. V is TRBV28 and J is TRBJ2-4; 7 nucleotides match TRBD1. The germline CDR1 and CDR2 sequences are MDHEN and SYDVKM. CDR3 length: 15 residues. The V gene end was trimmed by 4 bases and the J gene end by 0 bases; junction bases not matched to a gene: 3.

V usage is TRBV7-2 and J usage is TRBJ1-2, with a possible D match to TRBD1 (6 bases). Germline CDR1 reads SGHTA; CDR2 reads FQGNSA. The V and J ends lost 2 bases and 3 bases respectively, with 13 bases between them. The length of the CDR3 is 15 residues. The CDR3 sequence is CASSLRGGADYGYTF. Here the CDR3 DNA reads TGTGCCAGCAGCTTAAGGGGGGGCGCTGACTATGGCTACACCTTC.

The V gene is TRBV3-1 (or the pseudogene TRBV3-2), the J gene TRBJ2-7; D perhaps matches TRBD1 (5 bases). The V gene's germline CDR1 is LGHDT and CDR2 YNNKEL (reference sequence). V lost 2 bases to trimming and J lost 0 bases, with 8 bases between them. The length of the CDR3 is 14 residues. DNA of the CDR3: TGTGCCAGCAGCCAACAGACAGACTCCTACGAGCAGTACTTC. It encodes CASSQQTDSYEQYF.

V usage is TRBV19 and J usage is TRBJ1-2; unclear D gene. Germline V CDR1 and CDR2: LNHDA, SQIVND (reference sequence). This CDR3 is 13 amino acids long. The ends were cut back, 4 bases at V and 1 base at J, with 7 bases in the middle. The DNA of the CDR3 is TGTGCCAGTAGTACGGAGTATAACTATGGCTACACCTTC. It encodes CASSTEYNYGYTF. The complete variable domain, with remaining parts taken from reference TRBV19 and TRBJ1-2, reads DGGITQSPKYLFRKEGQNVTLSCEQNLNHDAMYWYRQDPGQGLRLIYYSQIVNDFQKGDIAEGYSVSREKKESFPLTVTSAQKNPTAFYLCASSTEYNYGYTFGSGTRLTVV.

The chain employs TRBV28 and TRBJ1-1; possible D gene TRBD1, 6 bases. Trimming took off 6 bases at V and 11 bases at J, with 22 bases between the two ends. The CDR3 has 14 amino acids. Germline CDR1 and CDR2: MDHEN and SYDVKM. As DNA, the CDR3 is TGTGCCAGCAGAAAGGTCCAGGGGATATGGGCCGCTTTCTTT. Encoded protein: CASRKVQGIWAAFF.

The rearrangement uses TRBV4-2 and TRBJ2-1, with TRBD1 matching 9 bases. V lost 6 bases, J lost 8 bases, and 11 bases stayed unmatched. This CDR3 is 15 amino acids long. Germline V gene data show CDR1 as LGHNA and CDR2 as YNFKEQ. CDR3 nucleotide sequence: TGTGCCAGCAGACCGGGACAGGGCGGTTTCCATGAGCAGTTCTTC. Translating it yields CASRPGQGGFHEQFF.

This clone was seen only a few times. The rearrangement links TRBV5-1 to TRBJ2-1; TRBD1 agrees at 8 bases. The CDR3 consists of 16 residues. CDR1 and CDR2 from the germline V gene are SGHRS and YFSETQ. V shed 4 bases and J 2 bases; nucleotides not matched to a gene: 8. CDR3 in amino acids: CASSLTGQAPYNEQFF. In DNA form, the CDR3 reads TGCGCCAGCAGCCTAACGGGACAGGCCCCCTACAATGAGCAGTTCTTC.

The chain has TRBV4-1 and TRBJ1-3; 7 bases are a match to TRBD1. This CDR3 is 15 amino acids long. The germline CDR1 and CDR2 sequences are MGHRA and YSYEKL. With V trimmed by 4 bases and J by 3 bases, 6 bases remained unmatched. In nucleotides, the CDR3 is TGCGCCAGCAGCCCTCGACAGGGAGTTGGAAACACCATATATTTT. As protein: CASSPRQGVGNTIYF.

V usage is TRBV19 and J usage is TRBJ2-1, with D maybe TRBD2 (6 bases). Trimming removed 7 bases at V and 4 bases at J, with 17 bases between. CDR3 length: 15 residues. Germline assignment: CDR1 LNHDA and CDR2 SQIVND (reference sequence). The CDR3: CASNDMDGGYNEQFF. CDR3 DNA: TGTGCCAGTAATGATATGGACGGGGGTTACAATGAGCAGTTCTTC.

In this sample, this clone turned up a few times. V is TRBV28 and J is TRBJ1-5; no reliable D call. CDR3 length: 16 amino acids. Trimming cost V 7 bases and J 6 bases, with 22 bases left between them. Germline V lookup: CDR1 MDHEN, CDR2 SYDVKM. The CDR3 here is CASTGETGRVGQPQHF. CDR3 nucleotides: TGTGCCAGCACTGGGGAAACCGGGAGGGTTGGTCAGCCCCAGCATTTT.

This chain joins TRBV2 and TRBJ2-5, with TRBD2 matching over 9 bases. Germline-derived CDR1 and CDR2 are SNHLY and FYNNEI. The J segment lost 5 bases and the V segment lost 3 bases, leaving 4 bases of the junction unmatched. The CDR3 sequence is 14 residues long. The CDR3 DNA follows: TGTGCCAGCAGTGACCAGCGGGGGGCGGAGACCCAGTACTTC. Encoded protein: CASSDQRGAETQYF.

The V call is TRBV18, the J call TRBJ1-2, with D unresolved. The CDR3 runs to 14 residues. Germline CDR1 reads KGHSH; CDR2 reads LQKENI. With 3 bases removed from V and 4 bases from J, the gap between germline ends came to 12 bases. CDR3 bases: TGTGCCAGCTCACCGACTCGCGACCCCTATGGCTACACCTTC. Its translation is CASSPTRDPYGYTF.

The chain combines TRBV13 with TRBJ1-1; a possible D gene is TRBD1 (6 bases). Trimming stripped 5 bases from V and 0 bases from J, with 13 bases between. The CDR3 contains 15 residues. CDR1 is PRHDT and CDR2 is FYEKMQ in the germline V gene (reference sequence). This chain's CDR3 is CASSHWGHLNTEAFF. In DNA form, the CDR3 reads TGTGCCAGCAGCCACTGGGGGCACTTGAACACTGAAGCTTTCTTT. Full variable domain (rest looked up from reference TRBV13 and TRBJ1-1): AAGVIQSPRHLIKEKRETATLKCYPIPRHDTVYWYQQGPGQDPQFLISFYEKMQSDKGSIPDRFSAQQFSDYHSELNMSSLELGDSALYFCASSHWGHLNTEAFFGQGTRLTVV.

A single count supports this clone. The rearrangement links TRBV28 to TRBJ2-7; 12 bases match TRBD2. The germline gives CDR1 MDHEN, CDR2 SYDVKM. This CDR3 spans 17 amino acids. After removal of 1 base from V and 5 bases from J, the junction contained 9 bases not matched to a gene. The CDR3 sequence: CASSLFRLAGGRDEQYF. The CDR3 DNA follows: TGTGCCAGCAGTTTATTCCGGCTAGCGGGGGGGCGTGACGAGCAGTACTTC.

The V call is TRBV4-2, the J call TRBJ2-3; 10 bases align to TRBD2. The V and J ends lost 4 bases and 4 bases, in that order; junction bases with no gene match: 14. CDR3 length equals 18 residues. In germline, CDR1 is LGHNA, CDR2 YNFKEQ. This chain's CDR3 is CASSPLAASGGQADTQYF. The CDR3 DNA follows: TGTGCCAGCAGCCCACTCGCGGCTAGCGGGGGACAGGCAGATACGCAGTATTTT.

V gene TRBV30 combines with J gene TRBJ2-2; 9 bases match TRBD2. The CDR3 totals 16 residues. The V segment lost 0 bases and the J segment 5 bases; nucleotides outside the gene matches: 7. Germline V lookup: CDR1 GTSNPN, CDR2 SVGIG (reference sequence). CDR3 loop: CAWSVLGSGGTGELFF. In DNA, the CDR3 is TGTGCCTGGAGTGTACTGGGCAGCGGGGGGACCGGGGAGCTGTTTTTT.

V gene TRBV5-4 combines with J gene TRBJ1-4, with 10 positions matching TRBD1. The CDR3 has 15 amino acids. The V gene's germline CDR1 is SGHNT and CDR2 YYREEE (reference sequence). V shed 1 base, J shed 6 bases, and the junction held 3 bases outside the gene matches. The CDR3 sequence is CASSLTGTGDEKLFF. In DNA form, the CDR3 reads TGTGCCAGCAGCTTGACCGGGACAGGGGATGAAAAACTGTTTTTT.

The V gene is TRBV30, the J gene TRBJ2-7; 7 bases align to TRBD1. This CDR3 is built from 14 residues. The V segment lost 7 bases and the J segment 1 base; nucleotides outside the gene matches: 10. CDR1 and CDR2 from the germline V gene are GTSNPN and SVGIG (reference sequence). Here the CDR3 DNA reads TGTGCCTTTGCACAGGGGTCCATTTCCTACGAGCAGTACTTC. Its translation: CAFAQGSISYEQYF. The variable domain in full, with the rest retrieved from reference TRBV30 and TRBJ2-7, is SQTIHQWPATLVQPVGSPLSLECTVEGTSNPNLYWYRQAAGRGLQLLFYSVGIGQISSEVPQNLSASRPQDRQFILSSKKLLLSDSGFYLCAFAQGSISYEQYFGPGTRLTVT.

This chain uses TRBV5-1 with TRBJ2-7, with 8 bases that match TRBD1. The CDR3 contains 14 residues. CDR1 is SGHRS and CDR2 is YFSETQ in the germline V gene. V lost 3 bases and J lost 4; bases outside the gene matches: 6. The CDR3 nucleotides read TGCGCCAGCAGCTCGGGACAGGACGGGTACGAGCAGTACTTC. Translating it yields CASSSGQDGYEQYF. Filled out from reference TRBV5-1 and TRBJ2-7, the complete variable domain reads KAGVTQTPRYLIKTRGQQVTLSCSPISGHRSVSWYQQTPGQGLQFLFEYFSETQRNKGNFPGRFSGRQFSNSRSEMNVSTLELGDSALYLCASSSGQDGYEQYFGPGTRLTVT.

The rearrangement links TRBV27 to TRBJ2-3; 9 positions match TRBD1. CDR1 and CDR2 from the germline V gene are MNHEY and SMNVEV (reference sequence). The CDR3 has 17 amino acids. The ends lost 5 bases at V and 3 bases at J; junction bases unmatched: 12. The DNA of the CDR3 is TGTGCCAGCAGTGGGGGGACAGGGCGGGTTTTGACAGATACGCAGTATTTT. This codes for CASSGGTGRVLTDTQYF.